The 12 T cell receptor beta chains given below trace back to one sample, sequenced in a study of CD8 T cells in ankylosing spondylitis. TCRdb redid the calling of the 5' RACE reads with MiXCR, one entry per CDR3 protein. The table has hundreds of thousands of distinct CDR3 sequences, roughly 24% seen once. Sequencing used blood, either unsorted or a sorted T cell fraction (not recorded which). These receptors all come from a male donor with ankylosing spondylitis or in good health (not recorded which).

The chain is built from TRBV20-1 and TRBJ2-1, with D maybe TRBD2 (5 bases). Trimming took off 5 bases at V and 8 bases at J, with 13 bases between the two ends. Germline V gene sequence: CDR1 DFQATT, CDR2 SNEGSKA (reference sequence). The CDR3 sequence is 12 residues long. CDR3 bases: TGCAGTGCTCAAATCACTAGTTATGAGCAGTTCTTC. It translates to CSAQITSYEQFF.

This clonotype has a count of ten or more. This chain uses TRBV5-1 with TRBJ1-5; TRBD1 might be the D (6 bases). This CDR3 region has 14 residues. Trimming removed 0 bases at V and 7 bases at J, with 11 bases between. Germline-derived CDR1 and CDR2 are SGHRS and YFSETQ. CDR3 protein: CASSLGTVGQPQHF. In DNA form, the CDR3 reads TGCGCCAGCAGCTTGGGGACAGTCGGGCAGCCCCAGCATTTT.

The J gene is TRBJ2-1, the V gene TRBV4-2; D ambiguous. The CDR3 loop spans 13 amino acids. Germline-derived CDR1 and CDR2 are LGHNA and YNFKEQ. The V end lost 0 bases, the J end lost 10 bases, and 10 bases lay between the germline ends. CDR3 coding DNA: TGTGCCAGCAGCCAAGATATCGTGGGCGAGCAGTTCTTC. Its protein is CASSQDIVGEQFF.

This clonotype was picked up one time. Possible read error: a much larger clone is one base away. Since no conserved phenylalanine or tryptophan closes the CDR3, a read error is the likely cause. CDR3 sequence reads: CASSFGARGNEQFL. DNA of the CDR3: TGTGCCAGCAGTTTCGGCGCCCGGGGGAATGAGCAGTTCCTC. The chain carries TRBV12-3 or TRBV12-4 and TRBJ2-1; TRBD2 might be the D (6 bases). Trimming shortened V by 3 bases and J by 7 bases, and 13 bases separated the two germline ends. CDR3 length: 14 residues.

This clonotype was observed at least ten times. The V call is TRBV5-6, the J call TRBJ2-1; TRBD2 aligns across 8 bases. The CDR3 contains 15 residues. From germline, CDR1 is SGHDT and CDR2 YYEEEE. V dropped 5 bases and J dropped 0; count of bases not matched to a gene: 4. The CDR3 coding sequence is TGTGCCAGCAGATTAAGCGGGAGCTCCTACAATGAGCAGTTCTTC. Translation: CASRLSGSSYNEQFF.

The chain couples TRBV5-1 to TRBJ2-5; the D call may be TRBD1 or TRBD2 (5 bases each). The CDR3 is 15 residues long. Per germline, CDR1 SGHRS and CDR2 YFSETQ. The germline V and J ends were trimmed by 0 bases and 4 bases, with 13 bases remaining between them. CDR3 nucleotide sequence: TGCGCCAGCAGCTTGGCCCGCAGGGCGGGAGAGACCCAGTACTTC. Translating gives CASSLARRAGETQYF.

Regarding this clonotype: Lacking the conserved final phenylalanine or tryptophan, this CDR3 likely reflects a read error. The DNA is omitted, as the CDR3 cannot be located on it reliably, and the CDR3 follows TCRdb's listing. The rearrangement uses TRBV20-1 and TRBJ2-7; the D segment call TRBD2 is taken from the table without a DNA check. The CDR3 contains 15 residues when both ends are counted. CDR1 is DFQATT and CDR2 is SNEGSKA in the germline V gene (reference sequence). CDR3 sequence reads: CSARGWGLRSYEQNY.

This clonotype was seen a handful of times. The genes are TRBV20-1 and TRBJ2-4; D call uncertain. Germline V gene sequence: CDR1 DFQATT, CDR2 SNEGSKA (reference sequence). Trimming took 6 bases from V and 0 from J, leaving 18 bases between them. The CDR3 is 16 residues long. The CDR3 DNA is TGCAGTGCCGGAGAACGGGCCACGCTAGCCAAAAACATTCAGTACTTC. Encoded protein: CSAGERATLAKNIQYF.

Many counts were recorded for this clonotype. V and J are TRBV5-1 and TRBJ2-1; no definite D call. V was shortened by 4 bases and J by 7 bases, with 6 bases between the two germline ends. Germline V gene lookup returns CDR1 SGHRS and CDR2 YFSETQ. There are 11 residues in the CDR3. CDR3 bases: TGCGCCAGCAGCCGGACGAATGAGCAGTTCTTC. Encoded protein: CASSRTNEQFF.

V is TRBV6-2 or TRBV6-3 and J is TRBJ2-7; D is undetermined. Germline CDR1 is MNHEY and CDR2 is SVGEGT. Trimming took 6 bases from V and 7 from J, leaving 13 bases between them. There are 12 residues in the CDR3. CDR3 sequence reads: CASSLRIGEQYF. DNA for the CDR3: TGTGCCAGCAGCTTGCGGATCGGGGAGCAGTACTTC.

This clonotype was detected ten times or more. Here the CDR3 DNA reads TGTGCCAGCAGTAGAGACAGGTGGGGCGCTGAAGCTTTCTTT. This sequence encodes CASSRDRWGAEAFF. The V call is TRBV6-1, the J call TRBJ1-1, with D perhaps matching TRBD1 (6 bases). The V and J ends lost 5 bases and 6 bases respectively, with 16 bases between them. This CDR3 is built from 14 residues. Germline CDR1 and CDR2: MNHNS and SASEGT.

The CDR3 spells CAGGRGQGGSGRCDEQFF. Here the CDR3 DNA reads TGTGCCGGCGGGAGGGGACAGGGTGGTAGCGGGAGGTGCGATGAGCAGTTCTTC. This sequence joins TRBV9 and TRBJ2-1, with D perhaps matching TRBD2 (10 bases). CDR3 length: 18 amino acids. Germline CDR1 reads SGDLS; CDR2 reads YYNGEE. V lost 10 bases and J lost 8, with 34 bases in between.